The 18 T cell receptor beta chains below come from one sample, sequenced in a study of beta chain features in type 1 diabetes. Isolated RNA was reverse transcribed in full, so expressed TCRB transcripts were sequenced. Sequencing used immunoSEQ multiplex PCR; TCRdb keeps in-frame clones, though not all of them. Altogether some 900,000 clones are present, roughly 15% being singletons, with the ten largest covering about 0.02%. What was sequenced was naive CD4+ T cells from blood. The source of these receptors is a woman under 30 in good health.

This clone has only a few counts. The chain carries TRBV28 and TRBJ2-1, with 9 nucleotides matching TRBD1. CDR1 is MDHEN and CDR2 is SYDVKM in the germline V gene. The CDR3 sequence is 14 residues long. V was pared by 6 bases and J by 3 bases, with 3 bases of the junction left unmatched. CDR3: CASSRGQGYNEQFF. The CDR3 region has the DNA TGTGCCAGCAGCAGGGGACAGGGCTACAATGAGCAGTTCTTC.

V gene TRBV7-2 combines with J gene TRBJ2-5, with 9 bases fitting TRBD2. The J call is in doubt because the DNA end fits TRBJ2-7 better. CDR1 and CDR2 (germline): SGHTA, FQGNSA. This CDR3 region has 15 residues. The CDR3: CASSLVAGGRYEQYF. The CDR3 nucleotides read TGTGCCAGCAGCTTAGTGGCGGGAGGGCGGTACGAGCAGTACTTC.

Here the CDR3 reads CASSGLAGTISYEQYF. Here the CDR3 DNA reads TGCGCCAGCAGTGGACTAGCGGGAACAATCTCCTACGAGCAGTACTTC. The V and J genes are TRBV5-1 and TRBJ2-7, with 12 nucleotides matching TRBD2. CDR1 is SGHRS and CDR2 is YFSETQ in the germline V gene. The CDR3 length is 16 residues. V dropped 5 bases and J dropped 0; count of bases not matched to a gene: 6.

The V gene is TRBV18, the J gene TRBJ2-7; D is uncertain. V lost 3 bases to trimming and J lost 3 bases, with 9 bases between them. Germline V gene sequence: CDR1 KGHSH, CDR2 LQKENI. This CDR3 comprises 13 residues. This chain's CDR3 is CASSPQALYEQYF. The CDR3, as DNA: TGTGCCAGCTCACCTCAGGCCCTCTACGAGCAGTACTTC.

This clone has a handful of counts. The chain combines TRBV7-9 with TRBJ1-3; 7 positions agree with TRBD1. This CDR3 contains 14 residues. V lost 4 bases, J lost 4 bases, and 4 bases stayed unmatched. CDR1 SEHNR and CDR2 FQNEAQ come from the germline V gene (reference sequence). The CDR3 spells CASSSSTGGNTIYF. The CDR3 nucleotides read TGTGCCAGCAGCTCCTCGACAGGGGGAAACACCATATATTTT.

This clone was counted a few times. This chain joins TRBV29-1 and TRBJ1-1; D remains ambiguous. The CDR3 is made up of 15 amino acids. V lost 0 bases and J lost 1, with 12 bases in between. Germline V gene lookup returns CDR1 SQVTM and CDR2 ANQGSEA. The CDR3 bases are TGCAGCGTTGAAGAACCAGGTCTATGGAACACTGAAGCTTTCTTT. Translated: CSVEEPGLWNTEAFF.

The table lists this clone with a few counts. The CDR3 here is CASSFGLAGAIYEQYF. Here the CDR3 DNA reads TGTGCCAGCAGTTTTGGACTAGCGGGAGCAATCTACGAGCAGTACTTC. The chain uses TRBV28 and TRBJ2-7; 13 nucleotides align to TRBD2. Looked up from germline, CDR1 is MDHEN and CDR2 is SYDVKM. Trimming took 3 bases from V and 3 from J; bases not matched to a gene: 5. This CDR3 has 16 residues. The whole variable domain, filled in from reference TRBV28 and TRBJ2-7, reads DVKVTQSSRYLVKRTGEKVFLECVQDMDHENMFWYRQDPGLGLRLIYFSYDVKMKEKGDIPEGYSVSREKKERFSLILESASTNQTSMYLCASSFGLAGAIYEQYFGPGTRLTVT.

The chain couples TRBV15 to TRBJ1-4; D possibly corresponds to TRBD1 (5 bases). The CDR3 length is 15 residues. Trimming removed 2 bases from V and 8 bases from J, with 15 bases in between. Germline V CDR1 and CDR2: LNHNV, YYDKDF (reference sequence). CDR3 amino acids: CATSRQTVLLEKLFF. CDR3 sequence (DNA): TGTGCCACCAGCAGACAGACAGTCCTCTTGGAAAAACTGTTTTTT. The whole variable domain, filled in from reference TRBV15 and TRBJ1-4, reads DAMVIQNPRYQVTQFGKPVTLSCSQTLNHNVMYWYQQKSSQAPKLLFHYYDKDFNNEADTPDNFQSRRPNTSFCFLDIRSPGLGDTAMYLCATSRQTVLLEKLFFGSGTQLSVL.

The chain has TRBV7-8 and TRBJ2-5, with 8 bases identical to TRBD2. Per the germline V gene, CDR1 is SGHVS and CDR2 is FQNEAQ. This CDR3 region has 16 residues. The V and J ends lost 1 base and 4 bases, in that order; junction bases with no gene match: 8. CDR3: CASSLDVAGGVETQYF. Here the CDR3 DNA reads TGTGCCAGCAGCTTAGATGTTGCGGGAGGAGTAGAGACCCAGTACTTC.

The sample holds a few counts of this clone. V gene TRBV9 combines with J gene TRBJ2-5; D is ambiguous. Gene TRBJ2-7 matches the end of the DNA better, so the J call may be wrong. Looked up from germline, CDR1 is SGDLS and CDR2 is YYNGEE. The CDR3 sequence is 14 residues long. This CDR3 is CASSPRGITYEQYF. In nucleotides, the CDR3 is TGTGCCAGCAGCCCCAGAGGTATAACCTACGAGCAGTACTTC.

This clone has only a few counts. The CDR3 protein is CASSKRTSGSGETQYF. CDR3 DNA sequence: TGTGCCAGCAGCAAACGGACTAGCGGGAGTGGGGAGACCCAGTACTTC. V is TRBV9 and J is TRBJ2-5; 13 bases map to TRBD2. CDR1 SGDLS and CDR2 YYNGEE come from the germline V gene. V lost 4 bases and J lost 5; bases outside the gene matches: 8. CDR3 length: 16 residues.

V usage is TRBV6-5 and J usage is TRBJ1-4, with D possibly TRBD1 on 5 matching bases. The CDR3 runs to 15 residues. The germline gives CDR1 MNHEY, CDR2 SVGAGI. V lost 2 bases and J 3 bases, leaving 10 bases between the germline ends. For the CDR3, the DNA is TGTGCCAGCAGTTACCCCAGGGTGGCTAATGAAAAACTGTTTTTT. Amino acid sequence: CASSYPRVANEKLFF.

This clone was counted only a few times. The identical CDR3 is also encoded by other nucleotide sequences in the sample. The rearrangement uses TRBV18 and TRBJ1-3; D remains ambiguous. Deletions cut 2 bases from V and 4 bases from J, with 0 bases between. This CDR3 has 11 residues. CDR1 KGHSH and CDR2 LQKENI come from the germline V gene. The CDR3 reads CASSPGNTIYF. The CDR3 coding sequence is TGTGCCAGCTCACCAGGAAACACCATATATTTT.

This clone has just a few counts. The gene calls are TRBV4-3 and TRBJ2-1; 9 positions agree with TRBD2. This CDR3 has 17 amino acids. The J segment lost 7 bases and the V segment lost 0 bases, leaving 10 bases of the junction unmatched. Germline values: CDR1 LGHNA, CDR2 YSLEER. The chain's CDR3 is CASSQEASLAGNNEQFF. The CDR3 DNA reads TGCGCCAGCAGCCAAGAGGCCTCGCTAGCGGGGAATAATGAGCAGTTCTTC.

This chain uses TRBV20-1 with TRBJ1-2; D unclear. In germline, CDR1 is DFQATT, CDR2 SNEGSKA (reference sequence). There are 11 residues in the CDR3. V lost 3 bases and J 4 bases, leaving 6 bases between the germline ends. The CDR3 bases are TGCAGTGCTAGCCGGTTCTATGGCTACACCTTC. Translated, it gives CSASRFYGYTF.

The gene calls are TRBV21-1 and TRBJ2-7. TRBV21-1 is annotated as a pseudogene. This CDR3 has 13 residues. CDR3 in amino acids: CASSKEAILEQYF. DNA for the CDR3: TGTGCCAGCAGCAAAGAGGCAATACTCGAACAGTACTTC.

The genes are TRBV25-1 and TRBJ1-4; D might be TRBD1 (6 bases). CDR1 MGHDK and CDR2 SYGVNS come from the germline V gene. The CDR3 runs 13 residues. The germline V and J ends were trimmed by 8 bases and 11 bases, with 18 bases remaining between them. The CDR3 sequence is CASAWSGDRKLFF. CDR3 DNA: TGTGCCAGCGCATGGTCAGGAGACAGGAAACTGTTTTTT.

The rearrangement links TRBV6-5 to TRBJ1-4, with TRBD1 as a possible D gene (6 bases). The CDR3 is 14 amino acids. The V end lost 6 bases, the J end lost 8 bases, and 16 bases lay between the germline ends. Germline assignment: CDR1 MNHEY and CDR2 SVGAGI. The CDR3 protein is CASRTGLGTEKLFF. CDR3 nucleotides: TGTGCCAGCAGGACAGGATTGGGGACGGAAAAACTGTTTTTT.